This TCR beta chain was sequenced in a study of CD4 and CD8 cells across lung adenocarcinoma regions. TCRdb analysed the PCR reads with MiXCR anew, one entry per CDR3 protein. The sample carries about 20,000 distinct CDR3 sequences, roughly half recorded once. The CDR3 covers 14 residues. Germline lookup yields CDR1 MNHNS and CDR2 SASEGT. Samples came from patients with localized non-small cell lung adenocarcinoma. Regarding this clonotype: Its ends do not fully match the called genes, so a read error is possible.

This receptor was taken from a female donor with lung adenocarcinoma. The CD4 and CD8 labels of this study may be unreliable. The rearrangement uses TRBV6-1 and TRBJ2-3; D perhaps matches TRBD1 (5 bases). Sequencing was done on a sample of CD8+ T cells from the center of a lung tumor. In DNA form, the CDR3 reads TGTGCCAGCACGGGCAGGGCGCCCACAGATACTCAGTATTTC. It specifies CASTGRAPTDTQYF.